This TCR beta chain was obtained from a study of blood T cell repertoires in COVID-19. This clone was recorded once. Authors' processing steps: How many nucleated cells were present was estimated from reference gene primer amplification. Only in-frame clones appear in the TCRdb table, and some are missing; sequencing was by immunoSEQ multiplex PCR. V, J and clone size are taken as reported in that table, and D and trimming were inferred from the DNA itself. The data contain 200,000 to 250,000 clones, around 84% of them singletons. The ends were cut back, 3 bases at V and 3 bases at J, with 4 bases in the middle. The CDR3 runs 11 residues. Germline lookup yields CDR1 GTSNPN and CDR2 SVGIG (reference sequence).

This chain joins TRBV30 and TRBJ2-3; unclear D gene. This TCR derives from a man aged 25 to 40 with active or convalescent COVID-19. Sequencing input: peripheral blood. This chain's CDR3 is CAWSRTDTQYF. As DNA, the CDR3 is TGTGCCTGGAGCAGGACAGATACGCAGTATTTT.